What follows are 6 T cell receptor beta chains derived from one specimen sequenced in a study of blood T cell repertoires in COVID-19. Profiling relied on immunoSEQ multiplex PCR, and the TCRdb table lists in-frame clones only, not all of them. The sample carries roughly 520,000 clones, 88% recorded once. The sequencing sample was made of PBMCs or T cells enriched from blood (not recorded which). The origin of the receptors is a woman aged 40 to 49 who had recovered from COVID-19.

Only a few counts were recorded for this clone. This rearrangement joins TRBV5-4 to TRBJ1-2; tentatively, D is TRBD1 (5 bases). Per the germline V gene, CDR1 is SGHNT and CDR2 is YYREEE (reference sequence). Between the trimmed V and J ends, which lost 0 bases and 8 bases, there was a span of 11 bases. This CDR3 contains 13 residues. CDR3: CASSLEDRGGYTF. In DNA, the CDR3 is TGTGCCAGCAGCTTGGAAGACAGAGGAGGCTACACCTTC. Full variable domain (outside the CDR3, taken from reference TRBV5-4 and TRBJ1-2): ETGVTQSPTHLIKTRGQQVTLRCSSQSGHNTVSWYQQALGQGPQFIFQYYREEENGRGNFPPRFSGLQFPNYSSELNVNALELDDSALYLCASSLEDRGGYTFGSGTRLTVV.

In DNA, the CDR3 is TGTGCCAGCAGCTTAGGCAGCGGGAGAGATTTTTCCTACGAGCAGTACTTC. This sequence encodes CASSLGSGRDFSYEQYF. This chain connects TRBV7-6 to TRBJ2-7; 8 nucleotides align to TRBD2. Looked up from germline, CDR1 is SGHVS and CDR2 is FNYEAQ. The CDR3 length is 17 residues. The trim removed 1 base at V and 1 base at J, leaving 9 bases unmatched. Full variable domain (remainder filled in from reference TRBV7-6 and TRBJ2-7): GAGVSQSPRYKVTKRGQDVALRCDPISGHVSLYWYRQALGQGPEFLTYFNYEAQQDKSGLPNDRFSAERPEGSISTLTIQRTEQRDSAMYRCASSLGSGRDFSYEQYFGPGTRLTVT.

The chain couples TRBV27 to TRBJ1-5, with D hard to call. In germline, CDR1 is MNHEY, CDR2 SMNVEV (reference sequence). The CDR3 is 13 residues long. V lost 10 bases to trimming and J lost 7 bases, with 17 bases between them. The CDR3 is CATRATSGQPQHF. In DNA form, the CDR3 reads TGTGCCACCAGAGCGACCTCGGGGCAGCCCCAGCATTTT.

The chain combines TRBV12-3 or TRBV12-4 with TRBJ1-1; D not certain. The V and J ends lost 6 bases and 1 base respectively, with 3 bases between them. The CDR3 spans 11 residues. In nucleotides, the CDR3 is TGTGCCAGCAGGGCGAACACTGAAGCTTTCTTT. Translation: CASRANTEAFF.

This chain links TRBV9 with TRBJ1-6; D gene ambiguous. V lost 0 bases, J lost 9 bases, and 10 bases lay in between. This CDR3 spans 14 amino acids. Germline values: CDR1 SGDLS, CDR2 YYNGEE. CDR3 DNA: TGTGCCAGCAGCGTAGACGTTAGGAGTTCACCCCTCCACTTT. It yields the protein CASSVDVRSSPLHF.

The rearrangement links TRBV11-3 to TRBJ1-1, with D possibly matching TRBD1 (6 bases). Germline V gene sequence: CDR1 SGHNT, CDR2 YENEEA. Trimming took 7 bases from V and 3 from J, leaving 15 bases between them. The CDR3 is 14 residues long. CDR3 bases: TGTGCCAGCACCACGGGGGGCGGATACACTGAAGCTTTCTTT. This codes for CASTTGGGYTEAFF.